The clone carrying this T cell receptor (beta chain) was seen a handful of times. Its antigen remains unidentified. Unique molecular identifiers were present in the TCR beta cDNA libraries. Via MiXCR, TCRdb re-called the PCR reads, giving one row per CDR3 protein. The sample contains more than 450,000 distinct CDR3 sequences, under 40% of which appear only once. These data are taken from a study of post-analysis software for immune sequencing data. On the study more broadly: The courses of disease that were included comprised relapsing-remitting, secondary progressive and progressive-relapsing multiple sclerosis.

The V end lost 2 bases, the J end lost 1 base, and 10 bases lay between the germline ends. This CDR3 is built from 15 residues. CDR1 is KGHDR and CDR2 is SFDVKD in the germline V gene. Study conclusions and caveats: Comparison with controls showed significantly lower normalized Chao1 diversity in multiple sclerosis patients. About five TRBV segments, including TRBV5-6, TRBV5-1 and TRBV20-1, were more frequent in patients than controls.

The chain employs TRBV24-1 and TRBJ2-5; tentatively, D is TRBD1 or TRBD2 (5 bases each). The TCR sequence derives from a girl younger than 18 with multiple sclerosis. The source material was blood. The CDR3: CATSDYRDAQETQYF. The CDR3 DNA is TGTGCCACCAGTGATTACCGGGACGCCCAAGAGACCCAGTACTTC.